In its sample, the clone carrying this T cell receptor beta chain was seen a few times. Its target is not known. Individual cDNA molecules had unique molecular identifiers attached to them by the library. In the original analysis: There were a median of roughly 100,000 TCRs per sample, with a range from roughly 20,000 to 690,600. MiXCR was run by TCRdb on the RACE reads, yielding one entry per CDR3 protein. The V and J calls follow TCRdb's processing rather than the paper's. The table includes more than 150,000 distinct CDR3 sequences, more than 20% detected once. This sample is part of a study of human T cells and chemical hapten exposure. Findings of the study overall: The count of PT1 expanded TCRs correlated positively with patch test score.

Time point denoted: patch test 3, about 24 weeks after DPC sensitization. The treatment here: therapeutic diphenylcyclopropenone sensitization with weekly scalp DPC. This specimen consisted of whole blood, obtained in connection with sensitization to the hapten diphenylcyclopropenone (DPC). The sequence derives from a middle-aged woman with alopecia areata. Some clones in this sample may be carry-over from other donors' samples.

CDR3 protein: CASSPRDSASYTF. CDR3 coding DNA: TGTGCCAGCAGCCCCCGGGACAGCGCCTCCTACACCTTC. The chain carries TRBV3-1 and TRBJ1-2; 7 bases agree with TRBD1. The germline V gene encodes CDR1 LGHDT and CDR2 YNNKEL (reference sequence). With 4 bases clipped from V and 10 bases from J, the junction kept 9 bases outside the gene matches. CDR3 length: 13 residues.